This TCR beta chain is from a study of blood T cell repertoires in COVID-19. Measured with immunoSEQ multiplex PCR; TCRdb has only the in-frame clones, and not every one. This sample carries hundreds of thousands of clones, about 86% of them seen once, and the ten largest clones take roughly 7.6%. Trimming removed 4 bases at V and 1 base at J, with 10 bases between. The CDR3 has 15 residues. From germline, CDR1 is LNHNV and CDR2 YYDKDF (reference sequence). V usage is TRBV15 and J usage is TRBJ1-4, with D possibly being TRBD1 (6 bases). This TCR was recovered from a woman aged 50 to 65 with acute or convalescent COVID-19. Input material: peripheral blood. DNA for the CDR3: TGTGCCACCAGCAAAAGCAGGGGAACTAATGAAAAACTGTTTTTT. Translating gives CATSKSRGTNEKLFF. Combining the CDR3 with reference TRBV15 and TRBJ1-4 gives the whole variable domain DAMVIQNPRYQVTQFGKPVTLSCSQTLNHNVMYWYQQKSSQAPKLLFHYYDKDFNNEADTPDNFQSRRPNTSFCFLDIRSPGLGDTAMYLCATSKSRGTNEKLFFGSGTQLSVL.